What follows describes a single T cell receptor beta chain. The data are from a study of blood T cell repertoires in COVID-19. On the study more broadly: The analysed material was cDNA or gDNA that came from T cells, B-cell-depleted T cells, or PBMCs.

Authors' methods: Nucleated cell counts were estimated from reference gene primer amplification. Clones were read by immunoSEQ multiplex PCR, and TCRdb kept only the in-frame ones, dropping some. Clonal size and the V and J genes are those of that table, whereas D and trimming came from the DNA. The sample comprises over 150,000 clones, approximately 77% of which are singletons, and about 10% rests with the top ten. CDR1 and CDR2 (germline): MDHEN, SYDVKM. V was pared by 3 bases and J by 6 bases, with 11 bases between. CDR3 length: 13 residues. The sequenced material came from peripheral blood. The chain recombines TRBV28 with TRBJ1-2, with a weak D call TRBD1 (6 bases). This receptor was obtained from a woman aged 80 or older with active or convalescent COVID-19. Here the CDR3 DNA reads TGTGCCAGCAGTTTCCAGGGGCGCGATGGCTACACCTTC. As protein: CASSFQGRDGYTF.